Listed here is a single TCR beta chain. In its sample, this clonotype was seen a few times. Its binding antigen is unknown. No base quality values were provided; no much bigger clone lies one nucleotide off. To demonstrate the VDJtools post-analysis software, TCR beta repertoires were profiled from the peripheral blood of over ten young patients with multiple sclerosis. The multiple sclerosis patients were children and adolescents between roughly 6 and 16 years of age. The data were taken from a study of post-analysis software for immune sequencing data (dated by TCRdb to the mid-2010s). About the full investigation: Disease courses on record covered relapsing-remitting, secondary progressive and progressive-relapsing multiple sclerosis, though some patients had no subtype annotation. A subset of samples was prepared in parallel using single-end sample barcoding, then pooled and co-amplified after Illumina adapter ligation. Patient repertoires were compared against about a dozen previously published healthy control repertoires from donors aged about 6 to 27 years. Summary of the overall study and its limitations: Significantly lower normalized Chao1 diversity was found in multiple sclerosis patients than in controls, suggesting substantial peripheral T-cell clonal expansion. Roughly 5 TRBV segments, including TRBV5-6, TRBV5-1 and TRBV20-1, were significantly more frequent in patients than controls. The control group was slightly older than the multiple sclerosis patient group. Direct clustering with F measure showed strong co-clustering of samples prepared in the same batch, prompting a batch-effect correction.

The CDR3 numbers 11 residues from cysteine through phenylalanine. Left in the record is the CDR3 DNA by itself, 33 bases read in frame from the first base. V and J are truncated by 4 bases and 7 bases respectively, leaving an intervening sequence of 11 bases. CDR1 and CDR2 are drawn from the germline V gene (reference sequence): DFQATT, SNEGSKA. Libraries came from PCR. TCRdb records Illumina HiSeq 2500 as the sequencer. To reduce PCR and sequencing biases, unique molecular identifiers were incorporated into the TCR beta cDNA libraries. Per 1 to 10 million input T cells, roughly 500,000 cDNA molecules were obtained, such that each molecule approximated one T cell. The patient libraries were prepared and sequenced using the same protocol as the earlier healthy control dataset. Samples belonging to the same batch were prepared together, multiplexed and sequenced on a shared HiSeq lane. As for the authors' bioinformatics: Raw barcoded reads were processed with MIGEC, discarding single-read molecular identifier groups before consensus assembly and CDR3 extraction. VDJtools was used for post-analysis of the clonotype tables, and diversity was normalized by down-sampling every dataset to the size of the smallest sample. In repertoire overlap clustering, CDR3 amino acid sequences, but not nucleotide sequences, were matched to correct batch-related cross-sample contamination. The raw public data were reprocessed by TCRdb itself: fastp quality trimming at Q25, MiXCR clonotype calling, in-frame beta chains only. Entries are consolidated by CDR3 protein sequence, retaining the most common genes and DNA. The V and J calls reflect TCRdb's pipeline rather than the authors' work. This sample comprises about 570,000 distinct CDR3 sequences, 34% of them detected only once. The ten most abundant clones make up 4.5% to 7.5% of the sample.

Recombination linked TRBV20-1 to TRBJ2-7; the D element could tentatively be TRBD1 or TRBD2, as 5 bases agree for each. The origin of this receptor is a girl younger than 18 with multiple sclerosis. The sequenced sample was blood. CDR3 region: CSATGALEQYF. The nucleotide sequence is TGCAGTGCTACCGGGGCTTTGGAGCAGTACTTC.